What follows is one TCR beta chain and its context. CDR1 is SGHRS, CDR2 YFSETQ, per germline. There are 13 residues in the CDR3. Trimming left V 4 bases short and J 5 bases short, with 9 bases between. The data were taken from a study of blood T cell repertoires in COVID-19. About the study: Acute and convalescent COVID-19 samples came from the United States, Italy and Spain.

As originally analysed: Amplification of reference gene primers provided the estimated nucleated cell counts. Sequenced by immunoSEQ multiplex PCR; TCRdb stores in-frame clones only, minus some. V, J and clone size are those of that table, while D and trimming were read from the DNA. The sample yields roughly 340,000 clones, roughly 89% seen once. The sequenced sample was peripheral blood. This chain joins TRBV5-1 and TRBJ2-2; possible D gene TRBD1, 5 bases. The TCR sequence derives from a woman aged 18-29 years who had recovered from COVID-19. In nucleotides, the CDR3 is TGCGCCAGCAGCCCTTCAGGGACCGGGGAGCTGTTTTTT. Translating it yields CASSPSGTGELFF.